Each of the 21 T cell receptor beta chains below was sequenced from the same sample in a study of blood T cell repertoires in COVID-19 (TCRdb year 2020). The library was produced with the immunoSEQ multiplex PCR assay. In TCRdb, the immuneACCESS table is reduced to in-frame sequences with V and J assigned. These tables do not hold every clone; where another copy was compared, an unresolved V gene accounts for under half, and the others remain unexplained. This sample gives 200,000 to 250,000 clones in total; about 87% of them show up just once. Together, the top ten hold 5.5% to 7.5% of the sample. The sequenced material came from peripheral blood. The source is a man between 60 and 70 years old who had recovered from COVID-19.

The chain joins TRBV28 to TRBJ2-7; 7 bases align to TRBD1. The J segment lost 2 bases and the V segment lost 6 bases, leaving 1 base of the junction unmatched. This CDR3 has 12 amino acids. The germline gives CDR1 MDHEN, CDR2 SYDVKM. CDR3 residues: CASRGGAYEQYF. CDR3 bases: TGTGCCAGCAGAGGGGGCGCCTACGAGCAGTACTTC.

The chain links TRBV3-1 (or the pseudogene TRBV3-2) to TRBJ1-5; D gene ambiguous. Germline CDR1 is LGHDT and CDR2 is YNNKEL (reference sequence). CDR3 length: 13 amino acids. Deletions cut 4 bases from V and 7 bases from J, with 11 bases between. In DNA, the CDR3 is TGTGCCAGCAGCCCCCCGGGAGACCAGCCCCAGCATTTT. This encodes CASSPPGDQPQHF.

The J gene is TRBJ2-1, the V gene TRBV6-2 or TRBV6-3, with TRBD2 matching over 7 bases. This CDR3 has 20 amino acids. In germline, CDR1 is MNHEY, CDR2 SVGEGT. Germline trimming cut 2 bases from V and 6 bases from J; bases unmatched to any gene: 22. The CDR3 region is CASSYPTGVSGLGGSNEQFF. In nucleotides, the CDR3 is TGTGCCAGCAGTTACCCAACGGGTGTTAGCGGGTTGGGGGGATCCAATGAGCAGTTCTTC.

V usage is TRBV9 and J usage is TRBJ1-3, with a possible D match to TRBD1 (5 bases). Per the germline V gene, CDR1 is SGDLS and CDR2 is YYNGEE. Trimming stripped 0 bases from V and 4 bases from J, with 11 bases between. This CDR3 contains 15 residues. The CDR3, as DNA: TGTGCCAGCAGCGTAGCGGGGGTTTCGGGAAACACCATATATTTT. Translating gives CASSVAGVSGNTIYF.

The genes are TRBV19 and TRBJ2-7; 14 bases line up with TRBD2. V was clipped by 5 bases and J by 4 bases; unmatched bases: 10. The CDR3 has 17 residues. CDR1 and CDR2 (germline): LNHDA, SQIVND (reference sequence). The CDR3 is CASSALTSGGASYEQYF. DNA for the CDR3: TGTGCCAGTAGTGCTTTGACTAGCGGGGGGGCCTCTTACGAGCAGTACTTC.

The chain combines TRBV27 with TRBJ1-2, with D uncertain. The CDR3 is 14 residues long. The germline V and J ends were trimmed by 7 bases and 4 bases, with 16 bases remaining between them. From germline, CDR1 is MNHEY and CDR2 SMNVEV (reference sequence). As DNA, the CDR3 is TGTGCCAGCACCATAAAGGCGGGGTCCTATGGCTACACCTTC. Protein sequence: CASTIKAGSYGYTF.

This clone showed up just once. The chain carries TRBV3-1 (or the pseudogene TRBV3-2) and TRBJ1-5; D gene unclear. The CDR3 totals 13 residues. Looked up from germline, CDR1 is LGHDT and CDR2 is YNNKEL (reference sequence). Trimming removed 4 bases at V and 2 bases at J, with 6 bases between. The CDR3 reads CASSPKGNQPQHF. The CDR3, as DNA: TGTGCCAGCAGCCCTAAAGGCAATCAGCCCCAGCATTTT.

The CDR3 protein is CASSRENSPLHF. The CDR3 DNA follows: TGTGCCAGCAGCCGCGAGAATTCACCCCTCCACTTT. This chain links TRBV7-9 with TRBJ1-6, with D uncertain. The CDR3 consists of 12 residues. From germline, CDR1 is SEHNR and CDR2 FQNEAQ (reference sequence). Trimming took off 5 bases at V and 7 bases at J, with 6 bases between the two ends.

The gene calls are TRBV5-1 and TRBJ2-3, with 7 bases that match TRBD1. CDR1 and CDR2 (germline): SGHRS, YFSETQ. The CDR3 consists of 16 residues. With V trimmed by 4 bases and J by 0 bases, 8 bases remained unmatched. The CDR3 loop reads CASSLPRDSSTDTQYF. CDR3 sequence (DNA): TGCGCCAGCAGCCTCCCCCGGGACAGTAGCACAGATACGCAGTATTTT.

The V call is TRBV28, the J call TRBJ1-2, with 7 bases lining up with TRBD1. The CDR3 covers 14 residues. J was trimmed by 7 bases and V by 6 bases; bases with no gene match: 11. Germline lookup yields CDR1 MDHEN and CDR2 SYDVKM. CDR3 sequence reads: CASRPGQPAVGYTF. The CDR3 DNA follows: TGTGCCAGCAGACCGGGACAGCCGGCAGTTGGCTACACCTTC.

The chain carries TRBV9 and TRBJ2-2; D is perhaps TRBD1 (6 bases). V lost 2 bases and J lost 7, with 15 bases in between. The CDR3 extends over 15 amino acids. CDR1 and CDR2 from the germline V gene are SGDLS and YYNGEE. The CDR3 nucleotides read TGTGCCAGCAGCGTCACCGGGACAATTCTCGGGGAGCTGTTTTTT. Amino acid sequence: CASSVTGTILGELFF.

V usage is TRBV5-6 and J usage is TRBJ2-5; D gene uncertain. The germline gives CDR1 SGHDT, CDR2 YYEEEE. The length of the CDR3 is 13 residues. Trimming removed 2 bases from V and 2 bases from J, with 7 bases in between. The CDR3 protein is CASSFPRQETQYF. The DNA of the CDR3 is TGTGCCAGCAGCTTCCCGAGGCAAGAGACCCAGTACTTC.

The chain joins TRBV11-3 to TRBJ2-3; TRBD1 might be the D (6 bases). V was shortened by 5 bases and J by 3 bases, with 12 bases between the two germline ends. Germline lookup yields CDR1 SGHNT and CDR2 YENEEA. The CDR3 length is 14 residues. The CDR3, as DNA: TGTGCCAGCAGCCAGGGGATAAGGACAGATACGCAGTATTTT. Its protein product is CASSQGIRTDTQYF.

The chain recombines TRBV28 with TRBJ2-2, with 10 bases aligning to TRBD2. The CDR3 extends over 14 amino acids. Germline assignment: CDR1 MDHEN and CDR2 SYDVKM. The trim removed 6 bases at V and 5 bases at J, leaving 3 bases unmatched. The CDR3 DNA reads as TGTGCCAGCAGACTAGCGGGACCTACCGGGGAGCTGTTTTTT. This sequence encodes CASRLAGPTGELFF.

The chain has TRBV2 and TRBJ2-6; TRBD1 agrees at 11 bases. The CDR3 length is 15 residues. The V segment lost 6 bases and the J segment 2 bases; nucleotides outside the gene matches: 0. The germline CDR1 and CDR2 sequences are SNHLY and FYNNEI. The chain's CDR3 is CASRGQGAGANVLTF. Written as DNA, the CDR3 is TGTGCCAGCAGGGGACAGGGGGCTGGGGCCAACGTCCTGACTTTC. Filled out from reference TRBV2 and TRBJ2-6, the complete variable domain reads EPEVTQTPSHQVTQMGQEVILRCVPISNHLYFYWYRQILGQKVEFLVSFYNNEISEKSEIFDDQFSVERPDGSNFTLKIRSTKLEDSAMYFCASRGQGAGANVLTFGAGSRLTVL.

This sequence joins TRBV7-3 and TRBJ2-5; D possibly corresponds to TRBD2 (7 bases). In germline, CDR1 is SGHTA, CDR2 FQGTGA. V lost 6 bases and J lost 5, with 28 bases in between. CDR3 length: 18 residues. CDR3 in DNA: TGTGCCAGCAGGAACCGAGGGGCGGGGGCCCCCCCAATTGAGACCCAGTACTTC. This encodes CASRNRGAGAPPIETQYF.

In this sample, this clone turned up once. The chain recombines TRBV7-3 with TRBJ2-5; D not resolved. The V gene lost 5 bases and the J gene lost 5 bases, with 18 bases spanning the gap. The CDR3 covers 15 residues. Germline values: CDR1 SGHTA, CDR2 FQGTGA. This CDR3 reads CASSPNTGSWETQYF. The CDR3 DNA sequence: TGTGCCAGCAGCCCGAATACGGGTTCCTGGGAGACCCAGTACTTC.

The chain has TRBV7-3 and TRBJ1-3; 7 bases line up with TRBD1. Germline CDR1 is SGHTA and CDR2 is FQGTGA. This CDR3 has 14 residues. V lost 5 bases, J lost 5 bases, and 6 bases stayed unmatched. CDR3 loop: CASSPGDRRNTIYF. DNA for the CDR3: TGTGCCAGCAGCCCCGGGGACAGAAGAAACACCATATATTTT.

The table lists this clone with a count of one. CDR3 amino acids: CAWTPSDTEAFF. The CDR3, as DNA: TGTGCCTGGACCCCCAGCGACACTGAAGCTTTCTTT. The rearrangement uses TRBV30 and TRBJ1-1; D remains ambiguous. This CDR3 has 12 amino acids. Per the germline V gene, CDR1 is GTSNPN and CDR2 is SVGIG (reference sequence). The germline V and J ends were trimmed by 4 bases and 3 bases, with 9 bases remaining between them.

This chain joins TRBV6-5 and TRBJ1-1; unclear D gene. Trimming stripped 5 bases from V and 0 bases from J, with 7 bases between. The CDR3 runs 13 residues. Germline CDR1 reads MNHEY; CDR2 reads SVGAGI. CDR3 bases: TGTGCCAGCAGTAGCAAAGTGAACACTGAAGCTTTCTTT. Translated, it gives CASSSKVNTEAFF.

Remarks on this clone: One end of the junction does not line up with germline, which may come from a read error. The chain recombines TRBV14 with TRBJ2-5; a weak D match, TRBD2 (6 bases). The CDR3 has 13 amino acids. From germline, CDR1 is SGHDN and CDR2 FVKESK. The CDR3 sequence: CASSKDGPGAQYF. CDR3 nucleotides: TGTGCCAGCAGCAAAGACGGCCCGGGGGCCCAGTACTTC.